This T cell receptor beta chain was captured in a study of cytotoxic CD8 clonotypes in ibrutinib-treated CLL. Findings of the study overall: Baseline clonality exceeded age-matched healthy donors and tracked circulating CD8+ T-cell counts.

Per germline, CDR1 MNHEY and CDR2 SVGAGI. Trimming took 6 bases from V and 2 from J, leaving 11 bases between them. The length of the CDR3 is 14 residues. The data were produced by immunoSEQ multiplex PCR, yet TCRdb's version contains in-frame clones alone and is incomplete. The top ten hold around half of the sample, which has roughly 29,000 clones, roughly 76% seen once. A note on this clone: No antigen is known for it.

The clonotype comes from a human donor with chronic lymphocytic leukemia. The chain has TRBV6-5 and TRBJ1-5; D is uncertain. The material was PBMCs, obtained after 36 months of ibrutinib treatment. CDR3 residues: CASSPVWGNQPQHF. For the CDR3, the DNA is TGTGCCAGCAGCCCAGTTTGGGGCAATCAGCCCCAGCATTTT.